This T cell receptor beta chain emerged from a study of glioma-infiltrating T cells. The iRepertoire nested amplicon-rescue multiplex PCR amplified TCR alpha and beta CDR3s from RNA. One-step reverse transcription and amplification started from around 100-400 ng of tissue mRNA or PBMC total RNA. TCRdb used MiXCR to reprocess the multiplex PCR reads, holding one entry per CDR3 protein. This sample has roughly 190,000 distinct CDR3 sequences, with roughly a third found just once. V lost 8 bases to trimming and J lost 3 bases; unmatched junction nucleotides: 7. Germline CDR1 reads WSHSY; CDR2 reads SAAADI. This CDR3 has 14 residues. This clonotype was found many times. What it binds is not known. Broader study findings: Very few CDR3 sequences were shared between tissue and blood.

The sample comprised glioma tissue, nonneoplastic brain tissue, or PBMCs (not recorded which). The J gene is TRBJ2-7, the V gene TRBV10-2; 10 bases are a match to TRBD1. The source of this sequence is a human donor with low-grade glioma or glioblastoma, undergoing nonglioma brain surgery, or in good health (not recorded which). The chain's CDR3 is CASGGRDRGYEQYF. Written as DNA, the CDR3 is TGCGCCAGCGGGGGCCGGGACAGGGGCTACGAGCAGTACTTC.